The T cell receptor beta chain under discussion was sequenced for a study of cytomegalovirus exposure and HLA in healthy donors. For the study at large: An earlier analysis identified 120 million or so unique TCR beta sequences in approximately 190 million T cells.

To note about this clone: Its target is not known.

PCR used 60 Vbeta primers and 13 Jbeta primers. Sequenced by immunoSEQ multiplex PCR; TCRdb stores in-frame clones only, minus some. The table has around 150,000 clones, 61% seen once. Notes on the study in general: The study labeled more than 150 TCR beta chains cytomegalovirus-associated. Using the classifier, cytomegalovirus status was reportedly diagnosed with high specificity and sensitivity. Reportedly, fewer N-insertions than the approximately 600-donor mean appeared in an Asian-associated ancestry cluster in a later analysis.

Germline V gene lookup returns CDR1 MNHNS and CDR2 SASEGT. The CDR3 is 18 amino acids. The J segment lost 0 bases and the V segment lost 4 bases, leaving 11 bases of the junction unmatched. The receptor's source is a male donor in good health and CMV-seronegative. Sequences were obtained from PBMCs. The chain uses TRBV6-1 and TRBJ1-2, with TRBD1 matching over 10 bases. The CDR3 protein is CASSGVGQGILANYGYTF. In DNA, the CDR3 is TGTGCCAGCAGTGGGGTGGGACAGGGGATCTTAGCTAACTATGGCTACACCTTC.